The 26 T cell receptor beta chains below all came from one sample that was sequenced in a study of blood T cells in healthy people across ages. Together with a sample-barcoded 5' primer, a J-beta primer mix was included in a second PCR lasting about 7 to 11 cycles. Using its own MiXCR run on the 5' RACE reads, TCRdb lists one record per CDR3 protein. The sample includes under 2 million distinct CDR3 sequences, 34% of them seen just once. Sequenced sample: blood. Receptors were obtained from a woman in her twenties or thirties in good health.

This chain's CDR3 is CASSVGQTSGGNEQFF. DNA for the CDR3: TGTGCCAGCAGCGTAGGTCAGACTAGCGGGGGCAATGAGCAGTTCTTC. The rearrangement uses TRBV9 and TRBJ2-1; 12 positions agree with TRBD2. The V gene end was trimmed by 0 bases and the J gene end by 6 bases; junction bases not matched to a gene: 4. There are 16 residues in the CDR3. Germline values: CDR1 SGDLS, CDR2 YYNGEE.

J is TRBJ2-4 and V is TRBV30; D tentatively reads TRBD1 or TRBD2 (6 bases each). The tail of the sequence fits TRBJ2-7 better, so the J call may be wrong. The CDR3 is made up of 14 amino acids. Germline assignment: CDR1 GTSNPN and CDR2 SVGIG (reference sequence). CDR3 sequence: CASLHTGAGHEQYF. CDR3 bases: TGTGCCTCCCTACACACGGGGGCAGGACACGAGCAGTACTTC.

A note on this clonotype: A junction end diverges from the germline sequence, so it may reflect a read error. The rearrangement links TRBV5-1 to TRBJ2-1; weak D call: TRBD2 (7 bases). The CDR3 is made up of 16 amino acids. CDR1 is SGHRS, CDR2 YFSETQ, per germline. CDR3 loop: CASSLVRGAEDGELFF. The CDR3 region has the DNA TGCGCCAGCAGCTTGGTACGGGGGGCCGAGGACGGGGAGCTGTTCTTC.

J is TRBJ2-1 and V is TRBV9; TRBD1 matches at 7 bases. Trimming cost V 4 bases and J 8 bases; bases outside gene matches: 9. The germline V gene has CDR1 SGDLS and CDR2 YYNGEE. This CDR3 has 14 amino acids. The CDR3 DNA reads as TGTGCCAGCAGCCCAGGGGGTCAGTTCGATGAGCAGTTCTTC. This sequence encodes CASSPGGQFDEQFF.

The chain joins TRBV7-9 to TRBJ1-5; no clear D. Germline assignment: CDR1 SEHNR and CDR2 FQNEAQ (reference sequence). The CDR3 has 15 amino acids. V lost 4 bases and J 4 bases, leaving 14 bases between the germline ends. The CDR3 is CASSSSAGLNQPQHF. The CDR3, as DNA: TGTGCCAGCAGCTCCTCAGCCGGGTTGAATCAGCCCCAGCATTTT.

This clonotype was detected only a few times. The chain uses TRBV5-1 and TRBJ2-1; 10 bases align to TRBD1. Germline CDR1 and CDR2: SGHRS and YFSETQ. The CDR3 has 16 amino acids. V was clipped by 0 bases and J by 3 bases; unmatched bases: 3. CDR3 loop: CASSLATGGFYNEQFF. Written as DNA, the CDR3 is TGCGCCAGCAGCTTGGCGACAGGGGGCTTCTACAATGAGCAGTTCTTC.

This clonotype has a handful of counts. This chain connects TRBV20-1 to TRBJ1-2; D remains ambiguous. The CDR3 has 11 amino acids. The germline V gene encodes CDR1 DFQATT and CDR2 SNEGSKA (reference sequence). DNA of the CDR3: TGCACCCCCAGGAACAGCTATGGCTACACCTTC. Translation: CTPRNSYGYTF.

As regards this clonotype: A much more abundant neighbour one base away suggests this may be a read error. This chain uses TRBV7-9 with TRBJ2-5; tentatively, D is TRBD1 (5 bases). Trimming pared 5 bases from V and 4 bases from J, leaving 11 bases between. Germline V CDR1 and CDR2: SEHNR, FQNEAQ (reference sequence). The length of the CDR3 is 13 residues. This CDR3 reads CASSRTIRETQYF. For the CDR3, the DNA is TGTGCCAGCAGCCGGACAATCCGAGAGACCCAGTACTTC.

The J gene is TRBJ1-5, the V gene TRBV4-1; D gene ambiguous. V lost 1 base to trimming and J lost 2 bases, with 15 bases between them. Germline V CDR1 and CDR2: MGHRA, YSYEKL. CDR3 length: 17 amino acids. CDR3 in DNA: TGCGCCAGCAGCCAAGCTAGTTTCGTTGGTGGCAATCAGCCCCAGCATTTT. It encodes CASSQASFVGGNQPQHF.

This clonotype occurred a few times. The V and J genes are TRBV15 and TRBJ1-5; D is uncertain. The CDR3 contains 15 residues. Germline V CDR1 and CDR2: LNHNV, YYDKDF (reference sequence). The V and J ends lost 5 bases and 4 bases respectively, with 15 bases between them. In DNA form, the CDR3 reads TGTGCCACCAGCCCTTTTCGGGGTGGGAATCAGCCCCAGCATTTT. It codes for CATSPFRGGNQPQHF.

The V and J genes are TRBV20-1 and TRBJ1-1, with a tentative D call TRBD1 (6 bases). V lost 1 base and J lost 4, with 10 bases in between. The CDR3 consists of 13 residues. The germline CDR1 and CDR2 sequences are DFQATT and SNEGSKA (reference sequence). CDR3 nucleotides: TGCAGTGCTAGAGCGGGACATAGCACTGAAGCTTTCTTT. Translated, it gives CSARAGHSTEAFF.

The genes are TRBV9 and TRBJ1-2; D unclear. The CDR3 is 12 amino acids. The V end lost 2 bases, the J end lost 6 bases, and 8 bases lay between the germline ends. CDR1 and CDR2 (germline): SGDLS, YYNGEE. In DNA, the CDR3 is TGTGCCAGCAGCGTCTTTGGGCATGGCTACACCTTC. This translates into CASSVFGHGYTF.

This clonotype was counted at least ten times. The CDR3 reads CSVGPSTDTQYF. CDR3 nucleotides: TGCAGCGTTGGTCCTAGCACAGATACGCAGTATTTT. The V and J genes are TRBV29-1 and TRBJ2-3; D is undetermined. The V end was cut by 4 bases, the J end by 0 bases, with 5 bases between. Looked up from germline, CDR1 is SQVTM and CDR2 is ANQGSEA. This CDR3 spans 12 amino acids.

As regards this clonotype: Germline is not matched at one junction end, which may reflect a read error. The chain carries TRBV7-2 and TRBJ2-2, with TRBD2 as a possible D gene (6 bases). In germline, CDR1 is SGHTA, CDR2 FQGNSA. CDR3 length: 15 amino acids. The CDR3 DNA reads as TGTGCCCGCAGCTTAGACGGGGGAAACACCGGGGAGCTGTTTTTT. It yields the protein CARSLDGGNTGELFF.

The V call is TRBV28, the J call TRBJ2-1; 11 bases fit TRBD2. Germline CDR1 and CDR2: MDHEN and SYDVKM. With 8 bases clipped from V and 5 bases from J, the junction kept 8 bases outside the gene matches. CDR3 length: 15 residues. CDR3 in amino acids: CASLAGGWGDNEQFF. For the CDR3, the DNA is TGTGCCAGCCTAGCGGGAGGATGGGGGGACAATGAGCAGTTCTTC.

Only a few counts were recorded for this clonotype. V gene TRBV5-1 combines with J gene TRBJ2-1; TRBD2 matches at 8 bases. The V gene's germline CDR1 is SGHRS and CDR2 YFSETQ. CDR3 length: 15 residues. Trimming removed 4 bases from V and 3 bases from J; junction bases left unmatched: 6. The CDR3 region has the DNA TGCGCCAGCAGCAGTAGCGGGGAGCGCTACAATGAGCAGTTCTTC. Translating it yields CASSSSGERYNEQFF.

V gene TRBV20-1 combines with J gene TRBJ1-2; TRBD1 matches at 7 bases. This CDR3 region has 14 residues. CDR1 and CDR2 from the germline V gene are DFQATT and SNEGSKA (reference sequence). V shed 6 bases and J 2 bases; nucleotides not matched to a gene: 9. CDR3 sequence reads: CSAARDRKNYGYTF. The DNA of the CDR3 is TGCAGTGCCGCTCGGGACAGAAAAAACTATGGCTACACCTTC.

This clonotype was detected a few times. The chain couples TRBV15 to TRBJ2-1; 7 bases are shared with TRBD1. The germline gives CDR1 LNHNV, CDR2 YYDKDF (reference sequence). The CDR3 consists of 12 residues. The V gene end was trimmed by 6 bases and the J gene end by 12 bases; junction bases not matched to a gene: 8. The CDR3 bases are TGTGCCACCAGACAGGGGAATGGAGGGCAGTTCTTC. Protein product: CATRQGNGGQFF.

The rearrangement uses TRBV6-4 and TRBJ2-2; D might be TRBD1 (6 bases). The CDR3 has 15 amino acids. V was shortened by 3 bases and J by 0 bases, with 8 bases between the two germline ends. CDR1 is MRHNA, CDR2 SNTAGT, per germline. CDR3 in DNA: TGTGCCAGCAGTGAGGACAGCTCGAACACCGGGGAGCTGTTTTTT. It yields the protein CASSEDSSNTGELFF.

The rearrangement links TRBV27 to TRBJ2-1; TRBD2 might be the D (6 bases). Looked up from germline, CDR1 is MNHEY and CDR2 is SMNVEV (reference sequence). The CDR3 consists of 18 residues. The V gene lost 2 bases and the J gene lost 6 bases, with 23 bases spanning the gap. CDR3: CASSLGPPGGVAGNEQFF. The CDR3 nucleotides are TGTGCCAGCAGTTTAGGACCACCAGGCGGGGTCGCCGGCAATGAGCAGTTCTTC.

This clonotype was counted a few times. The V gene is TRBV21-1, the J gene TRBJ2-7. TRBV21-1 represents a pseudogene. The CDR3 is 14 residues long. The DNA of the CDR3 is TGTGCCAGCAGCACTCCGACCTGGGGATACGAGCAGTACTTC. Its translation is CASSTPTWGYEQYF.

In DNA form, the CDR3 reads TGTGCCAGCAGCCAAACAGCGGGTAATGAGCAGTTCTTC. Amino acid sequence: CASSQTAGNEQFF. The chain couples TRBV16 to TRBJ2-1, with D possibly TRBD2 on 6 matching bases. The CDR3 covers 13 residues. The germline V and J ends were trimmed by 2 bases and 7 bases, with 9 bases remaining between them. The germline V gene has CDR1 KGHSY and CDR2 FQNENV.

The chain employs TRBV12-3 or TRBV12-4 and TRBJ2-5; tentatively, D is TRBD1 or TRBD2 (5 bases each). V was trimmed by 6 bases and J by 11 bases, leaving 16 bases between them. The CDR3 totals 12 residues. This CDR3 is CASSPGTAGQYF. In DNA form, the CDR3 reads TGTGCCAGCAGCCCCGGGACGGCCGGGCAGTACTTC.

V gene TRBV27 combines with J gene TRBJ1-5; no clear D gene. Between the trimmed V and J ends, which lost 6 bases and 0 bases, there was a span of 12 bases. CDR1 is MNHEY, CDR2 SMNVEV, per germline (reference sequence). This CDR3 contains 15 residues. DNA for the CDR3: TGTGCCAGCAGGACGATCGGGCATAGCAATCAGCCCCAGCATTTT. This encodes CASRTIGHSNQPQHF.

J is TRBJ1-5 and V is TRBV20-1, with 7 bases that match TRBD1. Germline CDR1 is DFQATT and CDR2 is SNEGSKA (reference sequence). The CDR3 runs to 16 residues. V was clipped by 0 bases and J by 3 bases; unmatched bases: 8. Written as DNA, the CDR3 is TGCAGTGCTAGAGAGCGGCAGGGGGACCTCAATCAGCCCCAGCATTTT. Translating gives CSARERQGDLNQPQHF.

The CDR3 sequence is CASSPGQGTQETQYF. CDR3 nucleotide sequence: TGTGCCAGCAGCCCGGGACAGGGTACCCAAGAGACCCAGTACTTC. This sequence joins TRBV7-2 and TRBJ2-5; the match to TRBD1 covers 9 bases. This CDR3 is built from 15 residues. J gave up 1 base and V 5 bases, and 5 bases lay outside the gene matches. The V gene's germline CDR1 is SGHTA and CDR2 FQGNSA.